The clone carrying this TCR beta chain occurred many times. The antigen is not known. This sample was taken from a study of T cells after yellow fever vaccination. Study context: It was SMART-Seq v4 Ultra Low Input that prepared the fractions with low cell numbers.

V lost 3 bases to trimming and J lost 5 bases, with 10 bases between them. The CDR3 runs 13 residues. For TCR, cDNA came from 5'RACE template switching, which added a universal primer site and UMIs. TCRdb re-called the 5' RACE reads through MiXCR, storing one row per CDR3 protein. The sample has hundreds of thousands of distinct CDR3 sequences, around 21% seen once; the top ten hold around 15%. Study results and limitations: Overlap between CD4 and CD8 compartments was detected for a small share of clonotypes. The secondary T-cell response peaked on day 5, not day 15, but was weaker.

The sample was PBMCs, taken 15 days after the yellow fever booster vaccination. The chain combines TRBV12-3 or TRBV12-4 with TRBJ2-5; no firm D call. The clonotype originates from a man aged 30 to 39 who received the YFV17D yellow fever vaccine. For the CDR3, the DNA is TGTGCCAGCAGTTTTTTAAGGCGGGAGACCCAGTACTTC. Protein product: CASSFLRRETQYF.